The T cell receptor (beta chain) under discussion was sequenced for a study of metastatic and nonmetastatic thyroid tumors (dated by TCRdb to the early 2020s). Background for the entire study: The researchers compared repertoires between peripheral blood samples and tumor or nodule tissue samples from patients with malignant or benign thyroid disease. Here is what the overall study found, with its caveats: TCR beta diversity was reported as significantly higher in malignant tumors than in benign nodules, in both blood and tumor samples.

Looking up the germline V gene (reference sequence) yields CDR1 LNHDA and CDR2 SQIVND. The trim is 5 bases for V and 0 bases for J, with a gap of 14 bases between the germline ends. The CDR3 starts with the cysteine, ends with the phenylalanine, and has 16 residues. CDR3 DNA only is kept here, 48 bases in frame from base 1. Before undergoing thyroid surgery, none of the patients had been given any kind of treatment. Patient clinical samples collected from the early 2010s to the late 2010s were retrospectively analysed using T-cell receptor beta sequencing. Ten or more counts support this clone. Its antigen is currently not known. No base quality information exists; no much larger clone differs at one position. The sample has other DNA sequences that encode this CDR3 too. The library relied on PCR. The instrument was an Illumina HiSeq 4000. High-throughput sequencing was used to profile the TCR beta-chain CDR3 region of every patient. As for the authors' bioinformatics: Drawing on CDR3 differences between clinicopathological groups, the researchers built a classifier meant to tell apart patients with distant-metastatic papillary thyroid cancer. The Shannon index was used to assess repertoire diversity, and the Morisita-Horn index was used to assess tumor-blood repertoire similarity. The public reads were reanalyzed by TCRdb: fastp trimming at Q25, MiXCR alignment, in-frame beta chains only. V and J calls and clone size were set by TCRdb, not the authors. Present in this sample are approximately 30,000 clones, about 3.7% of which were seen just once. The ten largest clones take up roughly 3.2% of the sample.

The sequence came from a male donor with papillary thyroid cancer or a benign thyroid nodule (not recorded which). Some clones in this sample may be carry-over from other donors' samples. Recombination linked TRBV19 to TRBJ1-3, with no D gene named confidently. Material for sequencing was blood. In nucleotides, the sequence is TGTGCCAGTAGTCCCCGGATCACATACTCTGGAAACACCATATATTTT. This encodes CASSPRITYSGNTIYF.